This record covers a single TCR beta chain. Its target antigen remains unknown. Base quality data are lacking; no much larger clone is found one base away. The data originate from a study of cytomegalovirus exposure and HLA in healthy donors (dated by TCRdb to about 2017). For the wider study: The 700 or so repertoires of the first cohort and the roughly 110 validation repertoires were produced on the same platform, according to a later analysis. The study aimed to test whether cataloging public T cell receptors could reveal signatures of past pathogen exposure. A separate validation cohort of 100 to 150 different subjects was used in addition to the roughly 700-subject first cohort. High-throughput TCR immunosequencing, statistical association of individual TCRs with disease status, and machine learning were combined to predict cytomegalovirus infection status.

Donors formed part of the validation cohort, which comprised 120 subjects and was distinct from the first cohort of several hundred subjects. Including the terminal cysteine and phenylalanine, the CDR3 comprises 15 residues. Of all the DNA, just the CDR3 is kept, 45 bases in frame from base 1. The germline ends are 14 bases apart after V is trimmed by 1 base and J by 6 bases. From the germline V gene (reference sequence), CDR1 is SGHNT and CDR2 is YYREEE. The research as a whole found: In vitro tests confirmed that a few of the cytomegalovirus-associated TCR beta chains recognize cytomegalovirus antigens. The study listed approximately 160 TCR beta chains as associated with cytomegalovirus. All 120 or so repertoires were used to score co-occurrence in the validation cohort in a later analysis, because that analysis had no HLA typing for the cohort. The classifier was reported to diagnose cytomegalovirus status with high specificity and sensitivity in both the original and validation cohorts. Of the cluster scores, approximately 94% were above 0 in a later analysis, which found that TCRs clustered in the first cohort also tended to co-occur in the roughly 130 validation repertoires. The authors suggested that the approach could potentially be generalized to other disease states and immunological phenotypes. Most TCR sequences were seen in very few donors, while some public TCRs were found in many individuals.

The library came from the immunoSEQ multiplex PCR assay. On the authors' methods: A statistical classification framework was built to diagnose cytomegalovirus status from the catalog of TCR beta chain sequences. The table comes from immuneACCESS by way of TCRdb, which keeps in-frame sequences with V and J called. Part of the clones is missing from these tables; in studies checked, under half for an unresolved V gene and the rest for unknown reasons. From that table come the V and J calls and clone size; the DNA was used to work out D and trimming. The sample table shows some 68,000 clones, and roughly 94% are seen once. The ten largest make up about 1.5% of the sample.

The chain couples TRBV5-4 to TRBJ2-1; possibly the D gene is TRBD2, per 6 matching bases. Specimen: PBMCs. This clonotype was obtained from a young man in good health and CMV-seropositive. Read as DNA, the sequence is TGTGCCAGCAGCTTGCGGCGGGAAAAGGGCAATGAGCAGTTCTTC. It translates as CASSLRREKGNEQFF.